This entry lists 3 T cell receptor beta chains sequenced from one sample in a study of CD8 T cells in ankylosing spondylitis. TCRdb re-called the 5' RACE reads through MiXCR, storing one row per CDR3 protein. The repertoire has about 360,000 distinct CDR3 sequences, 20% to 25% of them found once; the top ten carry about an eighth. Sequenced input: blood, either unsorted or a sorted T cell fraction (not recorded which). The receptor source for this set is a male donor with ankylosing spondylitis or in good health (not recorded which).

The chain joins TRBV10-3 to TRBJ2-7; 8 bases fit TRBD1. V shed 7 bases and J 5 bases; nucleotides not matched to a gene: 13. The CDR3 runs to 15 residues. Germline V lookup: CDR1 ENHRY, CDR2 SYGVKD. DNA of the CDR3: TGTGCCATCACCCTCGGACAGGGTTTTGGGGACGAGCAGTACTTC. Protein: CAITLGQGFGDEQYF.

This clonotype was counted between two and nine times. V gene TRBV30 combines with J gene TRBJ2-5, with D possibly matching TRBD1 (6 bases). The germline V and J ends were trimmed by 3 bases and 5 bases, with 13 bases remaining between them. The germline V gene encodes CDR1 GTSNPN and CDR2 SVGIG (reference sequence). The CDR3 length is 13 residues. As DNA, the CDR3 is TGTGCCTGGAGCACCGGGACATCCGAGACCCAGTACTTC. Encoded protein: CAWSTGTSETQYF. Combining the CDR3 with reference TRBV30 and TRBJ2-5 gives the whole variable domain SQTIHQWPATLVQPVGSPLSLECTVEGTSNPNLYWYRQAAGRGLQLLFYSVGIGQISSEVPQNLSASRPQDRQFILSSKKLLLSDSGFYLCAWSTGTSETQYFGPGTRLLVL.

In its sample, this clonotype was seen a few times. V gene TRBV9 combines with J gene TRBJ1-1; a possible D gene is TRBD1 (5 bases). This CDR3 spans 14 amino acids. V lost 4 bases and J lost 4, with 14 bases in between. The germline V gene encodes CDR1 SGDLS and CDR2 YYNGEE. CDR3 sequence (DNA): TGTGCCAGCAGCAAGAGGGAAGGGACCACTGAAGCTTTCTTT. It codes for CASSKREGTTEAFF.